These 7 T cell receptor beta chains were all obtained from the same sample, sequenced in a study of early stage breast cancer tumors. Assay used: immunoSEQ multiplex PCR; TCRdb lists only in-frame clones, some missing. The sample consists of fewer than 90,000 clones, around 85% of them appearing once. Sequences were obtained from blood. The receptor set was obtained from a person aged 60 to 70 with breast cancer.

This chain links TRBV7-6 with TRBJ2-1, with D possibly matching TRBD1 (5 bases). The CDR3 contains 14 residues. CDR1 is SGHVS, CDR2 FNYEAQ, per germline. Between the trimmed V and J ends, which lost 5 bases and 9 bases, there was a span of 17 bases. The CDR3 DNA sequence: TGTGCCAGCAGCCGTCTCCAGGGTATCTCTGAGCAGTTCTTC. This encodes CASSRLQGISEQFF.

The rearrangement links TRBV7-8 to TRBJ1-1, with 8 positions matching TRBD1. The V gene's germline CDR1 is SGHVS and CDR2 FQNEAQ. CDR3 length: 16 amino acids. J gave up 0 bases and V 3 bases, and 6 bases lay outside the gene matches. CDR3 DNA: TGTGCCAGCAGCTTTCAACCGACAGGGGTGAACACTGAAGCTTTCTTT. It is translated as CASSFQPTGVNTEAFF.

The chain links TRBV6-1 to TRBJ1-4, with D unclear. CDR1 and CDR2 from the germline V gene are MNHNS and SASEGT. CDR3 size: 15 residues. The germline V and J ends were trimmed by 1 base and 8 bases, with 14 bases remaining between them. CDR3 protein: CASSEGTMEGEKLFF. The CDR3 DNA is TGTGCCAGCAGTGAAGGCACGATGGAGGGCGAAAAACTGTTTTTT.

The chain is built from TRBV11-2 and TRBJ1-2; D is perhaps TRBD1 (6 bases). This CDR3 is built from 14 residues. Germline V gene data show CDR1 as SGHAT and CDR2 as FQNNGV. Trimming left V 3 bases short and J 7 bases short, with 15 bases between. CDR3 in amino acids: CASSFAQGTIGYTF. Here the CDR3 DNA reads TGTGCCAGCAGCTTTGCTCAGGGGACGATTGGCTACACCTTC.

This chain links TRBV18 with TRBJ2-5; TRBD1 or TRBD2 may be the D gene (5 bases each). CDR1 is KGHSH, CDR2 LQKENI, per germline. The CDR3 totals 15 residues. V shed 0 bases and J shed 5 bases, with 13 bases lying between them. The CDR3 DNA reads TGTGCCAGCTCACCACCTTCCCAGGGAGAGGAGACCCAGTACTTC. This gives the protein CASSPPSQGEETQYF. Together with reference TRBV18 and TRBJ2-5, the CDR3 gives the full variable domain: NAGVMQNPRHLVRRRGQEARLRCSPMKGHSHVYWYRQLPEEGLKFMVYLQKENIIDESGMPKERFSAEFPKEGPSILRIQQVVRGDSAAYFCASSPPSQGEETQYFGPGTRLLVL.

V is TRBV28 and J is TRBJ2-3; 8 bases line up with TRBD2. The length of the CDR3 is 16 residues. With V trimmed by 2 bases and J by 0 bases, 4 bases remained unmatched. Germline V gene data show CDR1 as MDHEN and CDR2 as SYDVKM. The DNA of the CDR3 is TGTGCCAGCAGTTTACTAGCGGGCCAGAGCACAGATACGCAGTATTTT. As protein: CASSLLAGQSTDTQYF.

Comments on this clone: The junction shows a germline mismatch at one end, possibly a read error. The rearrangement links TRBV5-1 to TRBJ1-2; the match to TRBD1 covers 7 bases. The CDR3 totals 14 residues. Germline V gene data show CDR1 as SGHRS and CDR2 as YFSETQ. The CDR3 loop reads CASTLIGGGHGYTF. CDR3 DNA: TGCGCCAGCACCTTGATAGGAGGGGGCCATGGCTACACCTTC. The full variable domain, rest sourced from reference TRBV5-1 and TRBJ1-2, is KAGVTQTPRYLIKTRGQQVTLSCSPISGHRSVSWYQQTPGQGLQFLFEYFSETQRNKGNFPGRFSGRQFSNSRSEMNVSTLELGDSALYLCASTLIGGGHGYTFGSGTRLTVV.